Below are 14 T cell receptor beta chains sequenced from a single sample in a study of T cell repertoires in cytomegalovirus infection. TCRdb fed the reads into MiXCR, producing one record per CDR3 protein. The sample shows about 740,000 distinct CDR3 sequences, 35% to 45% of them seen only once. What was sequenced was PBMCs. These receptors were taken from a human donor in good health (CMV status not recorded). Some clones in this sample may be carry-over from other donors' samples.

V is TRBV18 and J is TRBJ2-4, with 8 bases fitting TRBD1. The CDR3 is made up of 17 amino acids. Per the germline V gene, CDR1 is KGHSH and CDR2 is LQKENI. Trimming at V came to 3 bases and at J to 1 base, leaving 8 bases not matched to a gene. The CDR3 sequence is CASSPSPDRAAKNIQYF. In DNA form, the CDR3 reads TGTGCCAGCTCACCCTCACCGGACAGGGCGGCCAAAAACATTCAGTACTTC.

To note about this clonotype: A much larger clone sits a single nucleotide away, making a read error possible. Here the CDR3 omits its conserved ending phenylalanine or tryptophan, so a read error is the likely source. The gene calls are TRBV12-3 or TRBV12-4 and TRBJ1-5, with D unresolved. This CDR3 is built from 13 residues. V lost 1 base, J lost 3 bases, and 4 bases lay in between. DNA for the CDR3: TGTGCCAGCAGTTTAGTTGACAATCAGCCCCAGCATTCT. Translated: CASSLVDNQPQHS.

Remarks on this clonotype: Its ends do not fully match the called genes, so a read error is possible. V gene TRBV11-2 combines with J gene TRBJ1-5; 7 bases are shared with TRBD1. Germline assignment: CDR1 SGHAT and CDR2 FQNNGV. The CDR3 consists of 15 residues. This CDR3 reads CARSLAQGQSWPKHF. The CDR3 DNA is TGTGCCAGAAGCTTAGCCCAGGGACAGTCTTGGCCCAAGCATTTT.

This clonotype was counted between two and nine times. The chain is built from TRBV2 and TRBJ2-7; the match to TRBD1 covers 7 bases. With 4 bases clipped from V and 3 bases from J, the junction kept 6 bases outside the gene matches. There are 14 residues in the CDR3. CDR1 and CDR2 (germline): SNHLY, FYNNEI. The CDR3 is CASSAGTASYEQYF. The DNA of the CDR3 is TGTGCCAGCAGTGCCGGGACAGCAAGCTACGAGCAGTACTTC.

Only a few counts were recorded for this clonotype. V and J are TRBV14 and TRBJ2-2; 12 bases map to TRBD2. V was pared by 6 bases and J by 3 bases, with 11 bases of the junction left unmatched. Germline CDR1 SGHDN, CDR2 FVKESK. The CDR3 totals 18 residues. The DNA for the CDR3 is TGTGCCAGCAGTCCGCCGACTAGCGGGAGAATTCACACCGGGGAGCTGTTTTTT. Protein: CASSPPTSGRIHTGELFF.

Regarding this clonotype: A read error may account for a junction end that differs from germline. The chain uses TRBV19 and TRBJ2-6; D unclear. The V gene's germline CDR1 is LNHDA and CDR2 SQIVND (reference sequence). This CDR3 has 15 amino acids. The CDR3: CASTPQISGSNVLTF. For the CDR3, the DNA is TGTGCCAGTACCCCACAAATTTCTGGGTCCAACGTCCTGACTTTC.

This clonotype was seen a few times. The rearrangement links TRBV7-9 to TRBJ2-1; a weak D match, TRBD2 (6 bases). CDR1 and CDR2 (germline): SEHNR, FQNEAQ (reference sequence). The CDR3 is made up of 15 amino acids. Trimming left V 3 bases short and J 3 bases short, with 12 bases between. As DNA, the CDR3 is TGTGCCAGCAGCTTCTTTCGGGGGATCTACAATGAGCAGTTCTTC. It specifies CASSFFRGIYNEQFF.

In this sample, this clonotype turned up a few times. The chain couples TRBV5-4 to TRBJ2-7, with D possibly being TRBD2 (6 bases). Trimming removed 1 base at V and 3 bases at J, with 14 bases between. CDR1 and CDR2 from the germline V gene are SGHNT and YYREEE (reference sequence). The CDR3 has 15 amino acids. CDR3 bases: TGTGCCAGCAGCTTGTTTAGCGGAGGCAACTACGAGCAGTACTTC. Protein product: CASSLFSGGNYEQYF.

This sequence joins TRBV28 and TRBJ2-3; possibly TRBD2 for D (5 bases). Germline assignment: CDR1 MDHEN and CDR2 SYDVKM. The CDR3 sequence is 15 residues long. The ends were cut back, 6 bases at V and 4 bases at J, with 17 bases in the middle. The CDR3 nucleotides read TGTGCCAGCAGCCTCCGGACTCCGGGCGCAGATACGCAGTATTTT. It yields the protein CASSLRTPGADTQYF.

This clonotype was found many times. The chain couples TRBV7-8 to TRBJ1-5, with D unresolved. V was shortened by 7 bases and J by 4 bases, with 11 bases between the two germline ends. CDR1 and CDR2 (germline): SGHVS, FQNEAQ. The CDR3 totals 13 residues. The CDR3 here is CASTSNLNQPQHF. The CDR3 DNA reads as TGTGCCAGCACCTCGAACCTAAATCAGCCCCAGCATTTT.

The sample holds many counts of this clonotype. This rearrangement joins TRBV7-6 to TRBJ2-1; 14 nucleotides agree with TRBD2. Per the germline V gene, CDR1 is SGHVS and CDR2 is FNYEAQ. V trimming: 11 bases; J trimming: 4 bases; junction bases outside the gene matches: 7. The CDR3 sequence is 15 residues long. The CDR3 coding sequence is TGTGCCTCTGCGGGACTAGCGGGAGTATACAATGAGCAGTTCTTC. Translation: CASAGLAGVYNEQFF.

This chain connects TRBV7-3 to TRBJ2-1; no firm D call. CDR3 size: 12 residues. The V end lost 2 bases, the J end lost 9 bases, and 8 bases lay between the germline ends. In germline, CDR1 is SGHTA, CDR2 FQGTGA. The chain's CDR3 is CASSLDWTEQFF. CDR3 nucleotide sequence: TGTGCCAGCAGCTTAGACTGGACTGAGCAGTTCTTC.

This clonotype has a handful of counts. The rearrangement uses TRBV20-1 and TRBJ1-5; tentatively, D is TRBD1 (5 bases). V lost 3 bases to trimming and J lost 7 bases, with 13 bases between them. Germline V gene data show CDR1 as DFQATT and CDR2 as SNEGSKA (reference sequence). The CDR3 is made up of 13 amino acids. DNA of the CDR3: TGCAGTGCTAGGAGATCGGGGGGACAGCCCCAGCATTTT. Its protein is CSARRSGGQPQHF.

This clonotype turned up a few times. The chain links TRBV12-3 or TRBV12-4 to TRBJ2-3, with unresolved D. The CDR3 covers 16 residues. The V end was cut by 3 bases, the J end by 0 bases, with 13 bases between. The CDR3 reads CASSFGSQASTDTQYF. DNA of the CDR3: TGTGCCAGCAGTTTTGGTTCACAAGCTAGCACAGATACGCAGTATTTT.